One sample yielded the 23 T cell receptor beta chains listed below, sequenced in a study of regulatory T cells in long-lasting Graves disease. Stated time point: newly diagnosed GD, antithyroid drugs for less than 3 months. There was RNA extracted from PBMCs, and the TCR library was made from it. Arm-PCR of CDR3 regions with iRepertoire HTBI primers generated TCR beta libraries. Each CDR3 protein is one row after TCRdb ran MiXCR on the multiplex PCR reads. The table lists a few hundred thousand distinct CDR3 sequences, around 15% of them singletons. The same data also went into a second study, on T cells in Graves' hyperthyroidism and ophthalmopathy.

The specimen comprised peripheral blood mononuclear cells (PBMCs), sampled at new diagnosis, from a patient treated with antithyroid drugs. These receptors originate from a woman younger than 30 with Graves disease.

This clonotype was seen many times. The rearrangement links TRBV28 to TRBJ2-7; no clear D. Germline values: CDR1 MDHEN, CDR2 SYDVKM. The CDR3 contains 14 residues. V shed 7 bases and J shed 9 bases, with 22 bases lying between them. CDR3 region: CASTLKTYRTGQYF. The CDR3 DNA is TGTGCCAGCACCCTCAAAACCTACCGAACGGGGCAGTACTTC.

The table lists this clonotype with many counts. V and J are TRBV30 and TRBJ2-1; no reliable D call. The V and J ends lost 2 bases and 0 bases respectively, with 8 bases between them. The CDR3 covers 14 residues. Germline CDR1 reads GTSNPN; CDR2 reads SVGIG (reference sequence). CDR3 in DNA: TGTGCCTGGAGTCAGGACGGCTCCTACAATGAGCAGTTCTTC. Its protein is CAWSQDGSYNEQFF.

This clonotype was detected many times. This sequence joins TRBV3-1 and TRBJ2-5; 9 bases match TRBD2. Germline V CDR1 and CDR2: LGHDT, YNNKEL (reference sequence). The J segment lost 4 bases and the V segment lost 0 bases, leaving 6 bases of the junction unmatched. The CDR3 extends over 16 amino acids. DNA of the CDR3: TGTGCCAGCAGCCAAGAGGTTAGCGGGAGACGAGAGACCCAGTACTTC. As protein: CASSQEVSGRRETQYF.

The chain links TRBV6-4 to TRBJ2-1, with TRBD2 matching over 13 bases. The CDR3 runs 16 residues. Per the germline V gene, CDR1 is MRHNA and CDR2 is SNTAGT. J was trimmed by 3 bases and V by 6 bases; bases with no gene match: 5. The CDR3 sequence: CASSPGLAGIYNEQFF. Written as DNA, the CDR3 is TGTGCCAGCAGCCCGGGACTAGCGGGGATCTACAATGAGCAGTTCTTC.

This clonotype was seen many times. The V gene is TRBV12-3 or TRBV12-4, the J gene TRBJ2-1; the match to TRBD2 covers 15 bases. The CDR3 extends over 14 amino acids. CDR3 coding DNA: TGTGCGGCGGGACTAGCGGGAGGCCACAATGAGCAGTTCTTC. Protein sequence: CAAGLAGGHNEQFF.

This clonotype was observed at least ten times. The CDR3 spells CASSSGGRSGANVLTF. The CDR3 bases are TGTGCCAGCAGCTCGGGGGGTCGCTCTGGGGCCAACGTCCTGACTTTC. The chain combines TRBV28 with TRBJ2-6; 7 bases line up with TRBD2. Germline values: CDR1 MDHEN, CDR2 SYDVKM. This CDR3 is 16 amino acids long. V was pared by 6 bases and J by 0 bases, with 5 bases of the junction left unmatched.

The chain employs TRBV27 and TRBJ1-4, with 8 bases fitting TRBD1. This CDR3 is built from 13 residues. Germline-derived CDR1 and CDR2 are MNHEY and SMNVEV (reference sequence). V lost 6 bases to trimming and J lost 8 bases; unmatched junction nucleotides: 5. The CDR3 spells CASRLQGGEKLFF. CDR3 nucleotides: TGTGCCAGCAGACTACAGGGGGGGGAAAAACTGTTTTTT.

In this sample, this clonotype turned up a few times. This chain connects TRBV20-1 to TRBJ1-2; D remains ambiguous. Between the trimmed V and J ends, which lost 3 bases and 3 bases, there was a span of 8 bases. CDR1 is DFQATT, CDR2 SNEGSKA, per germline (reference sequence). The CDR3 is made up of 12 amino acids. The CDR3 coding sequence is TGCAGTGCTAGTTTCGGGGACTATGGCTACACCTTC. This codes for CSASFGDYGYTF.

This clonotype has at least ten counts. The rearrangement uses TRBV7-6 and TRBJ2-7; D may correspond to TRBD1 or TRBD2 (5 bases each). Trimming shortened V by 5 bases and J by 6 bases, and 14 bases separated the two germline ends. Germline V gene sequence: CDR1 SGHVS, CDR2 FNYEAQ. The CDR3 has 13 amino acids. The CDR3 DNA reads TGTGCCAGCAGCCCCGGGACCCCCGGCGAGCAGTACTTC. Protein sequence: CASSPGTPGEQYF.

This clonotype came up many times. The CDR3 nucleotides read TGTGCCAGCAGACGTGGGACTAGCGGGGGCTACGAGCAGTACTTC. Its translation: CASRRGTSGGYEQYF. The chain is built from TRBV3-1 and TRBJ2-7; 14 positions agree with TRBD2. CDR1 and CDR2 (germline): LGHDT, YNNKEL (reference sequence). Losses at the gene ends were 6 bases for V and 3 bases for J; bases not matched to a gene: 4. The CDR3 covers 15 residues.

This clonotype showed up just once. This sequence joins TRBV10-3 and TRBJ1-2; D ambiguous. The CDR3 runs 15 residues. V dropped 0 bases and J dropped 8 bases, with 16 bases sitting between them. CDR1 is ENHRY and CDR2 is SYGVKD in the germline V gene. The CDR3 bases are TGTGCCATCAGTGAGTCCACCGGGAGGGAGGACGGCTACACCTTC. As protein: CAISESTGREDGYTF.

This clonotype was counted a few times. The gene calls are TRBV19 and TRBJ2-1; 13 bases are shared with TRBD2. Germline V CDR1 and CDR2: LNHDA, SQIVND (reference sequence). There are 16 residues in the CDR3. After removal of 6 bases from V and 9 bases from J, the junction contained 11 bases not matched to a gene. The CDR3, as DNA: TGTGCCAGTAGCCGGGAACTAGCGGGGGGGCCTAGTGAGCAGTTCTTC. Translated, it gives CASSRELAGGPSEQFF.

In this sample, this clonotype turned up many times. The chain links TRBV14 to TRBJ2-7; D remains ambiguous. The CDR3 runs to 13 residues. V lost 4 bases to trimming and J lost 6 bases, with 13 bases between them. Germline V gene lookup returns CDR1 SGHDN and CDR2 FVKESK. The CDR3 here is CASSLNQHGEQYF. Here the CDR3 DNA reads TGTGCCAGCAGCCTAAACCAGCACGGCGAGCAGTACTTC.

The chain uses TRBV9 and TRBJ2-7; no clear D gene. This CDR3 region has 13 residues. Deletions cut 0 bases from V and 6 bases from J, with 10 bases between. Per the germline V gene, CDR1 is SGDLS and CDR2 is YYNGEE. CDR3 sequence: CASSVGSLSEQYF. In DNA form, the CDR3 reads TGTGCCAGCAGCGTAGGATCGCTGTCCGAGCAGTACTTC.

About this clonotype itself: The missing conserved phenylalanine or tryptophan at the end of this CDR3 makes a read error likely. The genes are TRBV6-2 or TRBV6-3 and TRBJ2-1, with 8 bases identical to TRBD1. The germline V gene has CDR1 MNHEY and CDR2 SVGEGT. CDR3 size: 16 residues. Trimming cost V 6 bases and J 0 bases; bases outside gene matches: 7. The CDR3 DNA is TGTGCCAGCAGGATTACCGGGACAGGCTCCTACAATGAGCAGTTCCTC. Translated: CASRITGTGSYNEQFL.

The V gene is TRBV24-1, the J gene TRBJ2-1; D might be TRBD2 (7 bases). Trimming took 0 bases from V and 8 from J, leaving 16 bases between them. The CDR3 has 16 residues. Germline V gene data show CDR1 as KGHDR and CDR2 as SFDVKD. In nucleotides, the CDR3 is TGTGCCACCAGTGATTTGCTAGGGGGGGGGGGCGATGAGCAGTTCTTC. Translating gives CATSDLLGGGGDEQFF.

This clonotype was detected only a few times. The CDR3 nucleotides read TGTGCCAGCAGCGTAGGGACAGGAGGTGAAAAACTGTTTTTT. This encodes CASSVGTGGEKLFF. The rearrangement uses TRBV11-2 and TRBJ1-4; 8 positions agree with TRBD1. Germline V gene data show CDR1 as SGHAT and CDR2 as FQNNGV. Trimming at V came to 5 bases and at J to 7 bases, leaving 6 bases not matched to a gene. This CDR3 spans 14 amino acids.

The chain combines TRBV28 with TRBJ1-6; 11 nucleotides agree with TRBD1. The CDR3 runs 16 residues. V was clipped by 7 bases and J by 9 bases; unmatched bases: 11. The germline CDR1 and CDR2 sequences are MDHEN and SYDVKM. CDR3: CASKWTGGGSGSPLHF. The DNA for the CDR3 is TGTGCCAGCAAATGGACAGGGGGCGGGTCAGGTTCACCCCTCCACTTT.

Many counts were recorded for this clonotype. The J gene is TRBJ2-2, the V gene TRBV5-6; D is undetermined. Germline values: CDR1 SGHDT, CDR2 YYEEEE. CDR3 length equals 13 residues. Trimming left V 2 bases short and J 6 bases short, with 8 bases between. The CDR3 here is CASSLSVPGELFF. The CDR3 DNA reads TGTGCCAGCAGCTTAAGCGTACCCGGGGAGCTGTTTTTT.

V gene TRBV9 combines with J gene TRBJ1-2, with D possibly TRBD1 on 6 matching bases. The CDR3 is 19 residues long. V lost 0 bases, J lost 7 bases, and 28 bases lay in between. Germline V gives CDR1 SGDLS, CDR2 YYNGEE. The CDR3 region is CASSVAKGHENRAGGGYTF. CDR3 coding DNA: TGTGCCAGCAGCGTAGCAAAGGGACATGAGAACCGCGCGGGGGGTGGCTACACCTTC.

The rearrangement uses TRBV19 and TRBJ1-2; TRBD1 matches 7 bases. V lost 7 bases, J lost 7 bases, and 9 bases stayed unmatched. The CDR3 length is 13 residues. Germline V gene lookup returns CDR1 LNHDA and CDR2 SQIVND (reference sequence). The CDR3 sequence is CASTTGTAGGYTF. The CDR3 DNA reads TGTGCCAGTACCACCGGGACAGCGGGTGGCTACACCTTC.

This clonotype came up many times. The chain links TRBV12-5 to TRBJ2-3, with TRBD1 matching 9 bases. From germline, CDR1 is LGHNT and CDR2 FRNRAP. The CDR3 covers 17 residues. Trimming cost V 0 bases and J 3 bases; bases outside gene matches: 7. The DNA for the CDR3 is TGTGCTAGTGGTTTGGTTTTGGGGACAGGGTTAACAGATACGCAGTATTTT. Translation: CASGLVLGTGLTDTQYF.

This clonotype was detected a few times. The CDR3 sequence is CASSAFGETQYF. The CDR3 coding sequence is TGTGCCAGCAGCGCCTTCGGGGAGACCCAGTACTTC. The chain employs TRBV9 and TRBJ2-5; no definite D call. The CDR3 consists of 12 residues. Germline loops: CDR1 SGDLS, CDR2 YYNGEE. Trimming removed 3 bases at V and 5 bases at J, with 8 bases between.